Presented here are 12 T cell receptor beta chains from one specimen sequenced in a study of blood T cell repertoires in COVID-19. The assay was immunoSEQ multiplex PCR, and TCRdb's table has in-frame clones only and misses some. Here the sample spans 180,000 or so clones, approximately 87% being singletons. Sequenced: peripheral blood. The receptors were sampled from a woman between 55 and 75 years old with COVID-19, enrolled during active disease.

The chain has TRBV4-2 and TRBJ2-1; 7 nucleotides line up with TRBD2. The CDR3 runs 17 residues. V lost 1 base, J lost 4 bases, and 10 bases stayed unmatched. Germline V gene data show CDR1 as LGHNA and CDR2 as YNFKEQ. CDR3 amino acids: CASSQGGGSGLYNEQFF. CDR3 in DNA: TGTGCCAGCAGCCAAGGTGGCGGGAGCGGTCTTTACAATGAGCAGTTCTTC.

The table lists this clone with a count of one. This chain links TRBV5-1 with TRBJ2-7; 7 bases match TRBD2. Per germline, CDR1 SGHRS and CDR2 YFSETQ. The CDR3 is 15 residues long. With 4 bases clipped from V and 2 bases from J, the junction kept 9 bases outside the gene matches. The CDR3 region has the DNA TGCGCCAGCAGCCCCGGGGGGAGCGGGCCCTACGAGCAGTACTTC. It translates to CASSPGGSGPYEQYF.

V gene TRBV20-1 combines with J gene TRBJ2-1; D gene unclear. V was shortened by 7 bases and J by 8 bases, with 12 bases between the two germline ends. CDR3 length: 11 amino acids. Per germline, CDR1 DFQATT and CDR2 SNEGSKA (reference sequence). DNA for the CDR3: TGCAGTGTGAATACGGTGGATGAGCAGTTCTTC. Its protein product is CSVNTVDEQFF.

The chain combines TRBV10-3 with TRBJ1-1; possibly TRBD1 for D (6 bases). Trimming shortened V by 3 bases and J by 0 bases, and 14 bases separated the two germline ends. Per the germline V gene, CDR1 is ENHRY and CDR2 is SYGVKD. The CDR3 is made up of 16 amino acids. The CDR3: CAISERGGRVNTEAFF. In nucleotides, the CDR3 is TGTGCCATCAGTGAAAGAGGGGGACGGGTGAACACTGAAGCTTTCTTT.

V gene TRBV10-3 combines with J gene TRBJ2-4, with D perhaps matching TRBD2 (5 bases). Trimming cost V 10 bases and J 7 bases, with 20 bases left between them. Germline V gene data show CDR1 as ENHRY and CDR2 as SYGVKD. CDR3 length: 14 residues. The CDR3 reads CATPEGFNLNIQYF. DNA of the CDR3: TGTGCCACCCCTGAGGGATTCAACCTCAACATTCAGTACTTC.

This chain connects TRBV7-2 to TRBJ1-3; possibly TRBD1 for D (6 bases). Germline CDR1 SGHTA, CDR2 FQGNSA. The length of the CDR3 is 14 residues. V was pared by 8 bases and J by 0 bases, with 11 bases between. The CDR3 nucleotides are TGTGCCAGCGGTACAGGGAACTCTGGAAACACCATATATTTT. Translated, it gives CASGTGNSGNTIYF.

A single count supports this clone. J is TRBJ1-1 and V is TRBV27, with 7 positions matching TRBD1. The CDR3 runs 14 residues. V shed 5 bases, J shed 2 bases, and the junction held 5 bases outside the gene matches. Germline assignment: CDR1 MNHEY and CDR2 SMNVEV (reference sequence). CDR3 DNA: TGTGCCAGCAGTCCAAGACAGGGTAACACTGAAGCTTTCTTT. The encoded protein is CASSPRQGNTEAFF.

V usage is TRBV27 and J usage is TRBJ1-1; no reliable D call. The V and J ends lost 5 bases and 5 bases respectively, with 21 bases between them. CDR3 length equals 16 residues. CDR1 and CDR2 (germline): MNHEY, SMNVEV (reference sequence). The CDR3 region is CASSPRVRPRGTEAFF. The CDR3 DNA reads as TGTGCCAGCAGTCCCCGGGTTCGTCCACGAGGGACTGAAGCTTTCTTT.

The chain is built from TRBV11-2 and TRBJ1-1; TRBD1 matches at 7 bases. The germline gives CDR1 SGHAT, CDR2 FQNNGV. Germline trimming cut 1 base from V and 7 bases from J; bases unmatched to any gene: 6. This CDR3 contains 14 residues. The chain's CDR3 is CASSLGGGTVEAFF. The CDR3 region has the DNA TGTGCCAGCAGCTTAGGTGGGGGGACAGTTGAAGCTTTCTTT.

This chain joins TRBV28 and TRBJ2-1, with D perhaps matching TRBD1 (6 bases). The V gene lost 5 bases and the J gene lost 7 bases, with 18 bases spanning the gap. The CDR3 spans 15 residues. Germline-derived CDR1 and CDR2 are MDHEN and SYDVKM. Written as DNA, the CDR3 is TGTGCCAGCAGTAAGCTTAGAGGGGGTTTAAATGAGCAGTTCTTC. Its translation: CASSKLRGGLNEQFF.

This clone was counted only a few times. The chain carries TRBV3-1 (or the pseudogene TRBV3-2) and TRBJ1-6; 8 nucleotides align to TRBD1. This CDR3 has 15 residues. From germline, CDR1 is LGHDT and CDR2 YNNKEL (reference sequence). V trimming: 1 base; J trimming: 5 bases; junction bases outside the gene matches: 1. CDR3 DNA sequence: TGTGCCAGCAGCCAAGCGACAGGGGATAATTCACCCCTCCACTTT. It translates to CASSQATGDNSPLHF.

This clone occurred once. The chain employs TRBV9 and TRBJ1-1; D is ambiguous. This CDR3 is 14 amino acids long. CDR1 and CDR2 (germline): SGDLS, YYNGEE. Deletions cut 4 bases from V and 0 bases from J, with 10 bases between. The CDR3: CASSPHRLNTEAFF. CDR3 bases: TGTGCCAGCAGCCCTCATAGATTGAACACTGAAGCTTTCTTT.